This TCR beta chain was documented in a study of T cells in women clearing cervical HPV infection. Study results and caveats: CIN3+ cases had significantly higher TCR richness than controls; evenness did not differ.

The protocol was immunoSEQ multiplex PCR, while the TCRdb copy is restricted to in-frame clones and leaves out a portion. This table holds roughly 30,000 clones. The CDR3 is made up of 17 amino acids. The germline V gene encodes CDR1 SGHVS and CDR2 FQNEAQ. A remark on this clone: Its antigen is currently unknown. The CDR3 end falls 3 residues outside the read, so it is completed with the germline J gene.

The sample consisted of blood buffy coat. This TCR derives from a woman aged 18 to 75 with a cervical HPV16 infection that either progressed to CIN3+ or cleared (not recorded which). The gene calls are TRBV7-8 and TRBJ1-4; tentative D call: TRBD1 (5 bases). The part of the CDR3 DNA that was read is TGTGCCAGCAGCTTAGGACAGTTTATCTCTGGGGCCAACGTA. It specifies CASSLGQFISGANV. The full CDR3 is CASSLGQFISGANVLFF.